One and the same sample provided the 21 T cell receptor beta chains below, sequenced in a study of blood T cell repertoires in COVID-19. Clones were read by immunoSEQ multiplex PCR, and TCRdb kept only the in-frame ones, dropping some. The profile shows around 250,000 clones, approximately 90% of them singletons. Sample: PBMCs or T cells enriched from blood (not recorded which). The receptor source for this set is a man aged 45-65 years who had been exposed to COVID-19.

The chain carries TRBV2 and TRBJ1-2; weak D call: TRBD1 (5 bases). The V gene's germline CDR1 is SNHLY and CDR2 FYNNEI. This CDR3 is 10 amino acids long. V lost 11 bases, J lost 6 bases, and 10 bases lay in between. CDR3 nucleotide sequence: TGTGCCCCCCGACAGAATGGCTACACCTTC. Translating it yields CAPRQNGYTF.

This clone was seen a handful of times. V usage is TRBV7-3 and J usage is TRBJ2-1; 9 positions match TRBD1. The length of the CDR3 is 14 residues. The J segment lost 8 bases and the V segment lost 1 base, leaving 3 bases of the junction unmatched. Germline CDR1 reads SGHTA; CDR2 reads FQGTGA. For the CDR3, the DNA is TGTGCCAGCAGCTTAAAGGGACAGGGCGATGAGCAGTTCTTC. This translates into CASSLKGQGDEQFF.

The genes are TRBV5-1 and TRBJ2-3; 12 nucleotides align to TRBD2. Trimming took 0 bases from V and 7 from J; bases not matched to a gene: 6. Germline V gene sequence: CDR1 SGHRS, CDR2 YFSETQ. The CDR3 spans 16 residues. In DNA, the CDR3 is TGCGCCAGCAGCTTGGGGACTAGCGGGAATCAGAATACGCAGTATTTT. Translation gives CASSLGTSGNQNTQYF.

The chain joins TRBV24-1 to TRBJ1-2; maybe TRBD1 (6 bases). The CDR3 consists of 15 residues. The V gene's germline CDR1 is KGHDR and CDR2 SFDVKD. Trimming removed 5 bases at V and 6 bases at J, with 18 bases between. The DNA of the CDR3 is TGTGCCACCAGTGGCGCGGACAGTAGTCGAAATGGCTACACCTTC. Residues: CATSGADSSRNGYTF.

The chain links TRBV10-3 to TRBJ1-6; 7 bases agree with TRBD1. The CDR3 runs 14 residues. Per germline, CDR1 ENHRY and CDR2 SYGVKD. Trimming took 3 bases from V and 9 from J; bases not matched to a gene: 5. CDR3 in amino acids: CAISDLDRASPLHF. The CDR3 DNA sequence: TGTGCCATCAGTGATCTAGACAGGGCTTCACCCCTCCACTTT.

The chain couples TRBV29-1 to TRBJ2-7; D gene unclear. Germline CDR1 is SQVTM and CDR2 is ANQGSEA. The CDR3 sequence is 11 residues long. Trimming removed 7 bases at V and 2 bases at J, with 9 bases between. The CDR3 DNA follows: TGCAGCGGCGCAGAGGCCTACGAGCAGTACTTC. This sequence encodes CSGAEAYEQYF.

The V and J genes are TRBV7-3 and TRBJ2-3; possibly TRBD2 for D (5 bases). The CDR3 has 14 residues. The ends were cut back, 5 bases at V and 3 bases at J, with 12 bases in the middle. CDR1 and CDR2 (germline): SGHTA, FQGTGA. The CDR3 loop reads CASSTDSRTDTQYF. The CDR3 nucleotides are TGTGCCAGCAGCACGGACTCGAGGACAGATACGCAGTATTTT.

In this sample, this clone turned up a few times. The genes are TRBV6-5 and TRBJ1-2; tentatively, D is TRBD1 (5 bases). Germline CDR1 MNHEY, CDR2 SVGAGI. V was shortened by 2 bases and J by 7 bases, with 11 bases between the two germline ends. The CDR3 is 13 amino acids. In DNA form, the CDR3 reads TGTGCCAGCAGTTACGGGGCAGGCTTTGGCTACACCTTC. Translated: CASSYGAGFGYTF.

This clone was found once. V gene TRBV14 combines with J gene TRBJ2-2; D gene uncertain. Germline assignment: CDR1 SGHDN and CDR2 FVKESK. V was clipped by 4 bases and J by 6 bases, with 6 bases between them. This CDR3 has 12 amino acids. The CDR3, as DNA: TGTGCCAGCAGCCCCGGTCCCGGGGAGCTGTTTTTT. Its protein product is CASSPGPGELFF. Drawing the rest from reference TRBV14 and TRBJ2-2, the complete variable domain is EAGVTQFPSHSVIEKGQTVTLRCDPISGHDNLYWYRRVMGKEIKFLLHFVKESKQDESGMPNNRFLAERTGGTYSTLKVQPAELEDSGVYFCASSPGPGELFFGEGSRLTVL.

V gene TRBV19 combines with J gene TRBJ2-7, with 10 nucleotides matching TRBD2. CDR1 is LNHDA, CDR2 SQIVND, per germline (reference sequence). J lost 3 bases, V lost 4 bases, and 3 bases had no gene match. There are 14 residues in the CDR3. CDR3 DNA: TGTGCCAGTAGTAATAGCGGGGGGAACTACGAGCAGTACTTC. Translation gives CASSNSGGNYEQYF.

As concerns this clone: One end of the junction fails to match germline, which may point to a read error. The V call is TRBV7-7, the J call TRBJ2-5; 10 nucleotides agree with TRBD1. The CDR3 length is 14 residues. Germline CDR1 reads SSHAT; CDR2 reads FNYEAQ (reference sequence). In nucleotides, the CDR3 is TGTGCTAGCAGCTTAGACAGGGGGCTTGAGACCCAGTACTTC. Its translation is CASSLDRGLETQYF.

The chain has TRBV7-9 and TRBJ1-6; 9 bases agree with TRBD1. The CDR3 is made up of 15 amino acids. The germline CDR1 and CDR2 sequences are SEHNR and FQNEAQ (reference sequence). Losses at the gene ends were 1 base for V and 6 bases for J; bases not matched to a gene: 1. In nucleotides, the CDR3 is TGTGCCAGCAGCTTAGGACAGGGGGGTAATTCACCCCTCCACTTT. It is translated as CASSLGQGGNSPLHF.

The chain carries TRBV9 and TRBJ1-1; D might be TRBD1 (6 bases). The germline V gene has CDR1 SGDLS and CDR2 YYNGEE. CDR3 length equals 14 residues. V gave up 6 bases and J gave up 1 base, with 13 bases separating them. CDR3 in DNA: TGTGCCAGCACACCGGGACATCAGAACACTGAAGCTTTCTTT. Amino acid sequence: CASTPGHQNTEAFF.

The chain recombines TRBV18 with TRBJ2-1; 8 nucleotides align to TRBD2. The germline V gene has CDR1 KGHSH and CDR2 LQKENI. V lost 0 bases, J lost 9 bases, and 7 bases stayed unmatched. The CDR3 totals 15 residues. CDR3 sequence: CASSPPTGGGGEQFF. Written as DNA, the CDR3 is TGTGCCAGCTCACCACCGACGGGAGGGGGGGGTGAGCAGTTCTTC.

The chain recombines TRBV5-1 with TRBJ2-2; D call uncertain. The CDR3 totals 15 residues. V lost 0 bases and J lost 1, with 7 bases in between. The germline gives CDR1 SGHRS, CDR2 YFSETQ. The CDR3 region is CASSLARRNTGELFF. For the CDR3, the DNA is TGCGCCAGCAGCTTGGCGAGAAGGAACACCGGGGAGCTGTTTTTT.

The CDR3 here is CASSRQGRNTGELFF. The CDR3 bases are TGTGCCAGCAGTAGACAGGGGAGAAACACCGGGGAGCTGTTTTTT. The rearrangement links TRBV2 to TRBJ2-2; 8 positions agree with TRBD1. The CDR3 contains 15 residues. Germline CDR1 reads SNHLY; CDR2 reads FYNNEI. V dropped 5 bases and J dropped 2; count of bases not matched to a gene: 4.

This chain uses TRBV15 with TRBJ1-1; 7 bases match TRBD1. Germline CDR1 LNHNV, CDR2 YYDKDF (reference sequence). V shed 2 bases and J 2 bases; nucleotides not matched to a gene: 8. The CDR3 runs 16 residues. In nucleotides, the CDR3 is TGTGCCACCAGCAGACAACGACAGGGACCTAACACTGAAGCTTTCTTT. Residues: CATSRQRQGPNTEAFF.

The genes are TRBV10-3 and TRBJ2-2; 7 positions match TRBD2. The trim removed 3 bases at V and 6 bases at J, leaving 7 bases unmatched. Per germline, CDR1 ENHRY and CDR2 SYGVKD. This CDR3 spans 15 amino acids. CDR3 loop: CAISEGAGVAGELFF. The DNA of the CDR3 is TGTGCCATCAGTGAAGGGGCGGGAGTGGCCGGGGAGCTGTTTTTT.

This clone appeared a few times. This rearrangement joins TRBV4-1 to TRBJ1-3; D unclear. CDR3 length: 15 residues. V lost 2 bases and J lost 0, with 8 bases in between. CDR1 is MGHRA, CDR2 YSYEKL, per germline. The CDR3 here is CASSQWANSGNTIYF. The CDR3 coding sequence is TGCGCCAGCAGCCAATGGGCGAACTCTGGAAACACCATATATTTT.

The J gene is TRBJ2-1, the V gene TRBV5-1; TRBD1 agrees at 9 bases. CDR1 SGHRS and CDR2 YFSETQ come from the germline V gene. The CDR3 has 17 residues. The V and J ends lost 3 bases and 3 bases, in that order; junction bases with no gene match: 10. The CDR3 nucleotides read TGCGCCAGCAGCTCGGAGACAGGGGGGCCTTTCTACAATGAGCAGTTCTTC. It encodes CASSSETGGPFYNEQFF.

The chain combines TRBV7-2 with TRBJ2-1, with TRBD1 identical over 8 bases. CDR1 is SGHTA and CDR2 is FQGNSA in the germline V gene. CDR3 size: 16 residues. The V gene end was trimmed by 5 bases and the J gene end by 3 bases; junction bases not matched to a gene: 9. The CDR3: CASSKDRDVRYNEQFF. The CDR3 bases are TGTGCCAGCAGCAAGGACAGGGATGTTCGCTACAATGAGCAGTTCTTC.